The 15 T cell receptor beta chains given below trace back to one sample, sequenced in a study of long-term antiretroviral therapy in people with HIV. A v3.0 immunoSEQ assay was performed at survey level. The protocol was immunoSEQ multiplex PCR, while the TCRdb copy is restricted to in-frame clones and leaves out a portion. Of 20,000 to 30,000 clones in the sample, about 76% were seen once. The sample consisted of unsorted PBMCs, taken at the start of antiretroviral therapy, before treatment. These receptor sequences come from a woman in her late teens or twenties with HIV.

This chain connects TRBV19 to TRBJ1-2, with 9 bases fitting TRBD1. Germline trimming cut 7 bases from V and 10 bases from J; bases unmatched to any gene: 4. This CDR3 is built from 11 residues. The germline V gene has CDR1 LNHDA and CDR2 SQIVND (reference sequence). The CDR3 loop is CASTGQGIYTF. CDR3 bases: TGTGCCAGTACCGGACAGGGGATCTACACCTTC. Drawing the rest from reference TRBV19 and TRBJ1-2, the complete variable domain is DGGITQSPKYLFRKEGQNVTLSCEQNLNHDAMYWYRQDPGQGLRLIYYSQIVNDFQKGDIAEGYSVSREKKESFPLTVTSAQKNPTAFYLCASTGQGIYTFGSGTRLTVV.

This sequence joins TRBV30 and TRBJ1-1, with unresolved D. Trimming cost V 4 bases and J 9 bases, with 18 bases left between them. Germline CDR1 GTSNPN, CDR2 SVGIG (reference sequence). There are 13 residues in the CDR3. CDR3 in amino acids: CAWTESVDFKAFF. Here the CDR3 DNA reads TGTGCCTGGACGGAGTCAGTAGATTTTAAAGCTTTCTTT.

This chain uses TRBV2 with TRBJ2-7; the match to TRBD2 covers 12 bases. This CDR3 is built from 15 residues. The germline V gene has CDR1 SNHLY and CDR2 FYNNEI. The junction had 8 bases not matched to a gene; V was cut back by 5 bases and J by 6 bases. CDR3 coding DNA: TGTGCCAGCAGTTACACGGGACTAGCGGGTGGCGAGCAGTACTTC. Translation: CASSYTGLAGGEQYF.

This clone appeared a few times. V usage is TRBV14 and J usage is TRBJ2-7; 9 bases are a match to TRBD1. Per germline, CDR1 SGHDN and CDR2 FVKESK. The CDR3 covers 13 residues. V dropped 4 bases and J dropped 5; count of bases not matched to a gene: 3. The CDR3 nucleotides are TGTGCCAGCAGCCCAACAGGGGGCCACGAGCAGTACTTC. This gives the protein CASSPTGGHEQYF.

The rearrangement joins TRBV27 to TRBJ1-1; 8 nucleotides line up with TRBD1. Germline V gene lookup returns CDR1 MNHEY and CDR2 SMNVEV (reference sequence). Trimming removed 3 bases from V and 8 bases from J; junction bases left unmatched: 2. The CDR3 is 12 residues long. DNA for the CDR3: TGTGCCAGCAGTTTTGGACAGGGAGAAGCTTTCTTT. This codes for CASSFGQGEAFF.

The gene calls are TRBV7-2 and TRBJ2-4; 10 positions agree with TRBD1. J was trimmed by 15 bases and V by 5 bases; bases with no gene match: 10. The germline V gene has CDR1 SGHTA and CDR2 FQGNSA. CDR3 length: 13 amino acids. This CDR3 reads CASSEPDRGRRYF. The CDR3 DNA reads TGTGCCAGCAGCGAACCCGACAGGGGGCGGAGGTACTTC.

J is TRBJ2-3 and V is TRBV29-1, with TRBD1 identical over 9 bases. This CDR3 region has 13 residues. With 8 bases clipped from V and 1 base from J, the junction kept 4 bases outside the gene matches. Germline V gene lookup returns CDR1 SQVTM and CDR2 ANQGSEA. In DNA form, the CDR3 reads TGCAGCTCACGGACAGGGGGCACAGATACGCAGTATTTT. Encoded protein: CSSRTGGTDTQYF.

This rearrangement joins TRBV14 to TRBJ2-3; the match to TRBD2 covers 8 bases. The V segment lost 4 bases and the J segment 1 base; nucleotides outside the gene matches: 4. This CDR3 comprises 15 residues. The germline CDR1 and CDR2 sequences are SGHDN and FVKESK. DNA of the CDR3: TGTGCCAGCAGCCTACCCGGGAGGGGCACAGATACGCAGTATTTT. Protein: CASSLPGRGTDTQYF.

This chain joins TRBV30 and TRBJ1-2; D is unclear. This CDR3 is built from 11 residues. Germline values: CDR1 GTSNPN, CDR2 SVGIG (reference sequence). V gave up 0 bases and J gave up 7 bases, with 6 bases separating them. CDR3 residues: CAWSVSGGYTF. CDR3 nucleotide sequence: TGTGCCTGGAGTGTATCAGGTGGCTACACCTTC.

CDR3: CASMTGAYNSPLHF. CDR3 bases: TGTGCCAGCATGACAGGGGCTTATAATTCACCCCTCCACTTT. The V and J genes are TRBV6-6 and TRBJ1-6; 8 bases are shared with TRBD1. CDR3 length equals 14 residues. The ends lost 7 bases at V and 4 bases at J; junction bases unmatched: 3. The germline V gene has CDR1 MNHNY and CDR2 SVGAGI (reference sequence).

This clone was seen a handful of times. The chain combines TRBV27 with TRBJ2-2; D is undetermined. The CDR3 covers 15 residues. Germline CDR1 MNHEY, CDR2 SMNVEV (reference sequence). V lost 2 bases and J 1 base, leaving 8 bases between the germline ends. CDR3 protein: CASSLNTLNTGELFF. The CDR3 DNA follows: TGTGCCAGCAGTTTAAACACCCTGAACACCGGGGAGCTGTTTTTT.

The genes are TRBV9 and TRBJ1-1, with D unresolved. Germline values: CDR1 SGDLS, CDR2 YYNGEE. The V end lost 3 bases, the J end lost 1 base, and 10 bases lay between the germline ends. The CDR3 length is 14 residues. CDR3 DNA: TGTGCCAGCAGCGCCCAGGTTCAGAACACTGAAGCTTTCTTT. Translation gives CASSAQVQNTEAFF.

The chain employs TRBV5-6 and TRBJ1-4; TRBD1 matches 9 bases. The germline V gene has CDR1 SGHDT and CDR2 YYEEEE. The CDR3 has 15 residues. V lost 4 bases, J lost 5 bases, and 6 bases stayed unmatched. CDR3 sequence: CASSMGQGRNEKLFF. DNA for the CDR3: TGTGCCAGCAGCATGGGACAGGGACGCAATGAAAAACTGTTTTTT.

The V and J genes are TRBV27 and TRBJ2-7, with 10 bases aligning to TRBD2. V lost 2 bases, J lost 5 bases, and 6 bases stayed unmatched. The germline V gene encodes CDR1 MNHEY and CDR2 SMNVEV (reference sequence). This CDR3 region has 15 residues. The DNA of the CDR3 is TGTGCCAGCAGTTTAGGGACTAGCGTGGCCGACGAGCAGTACTTC. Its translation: CASSLGTSVADEQYF.

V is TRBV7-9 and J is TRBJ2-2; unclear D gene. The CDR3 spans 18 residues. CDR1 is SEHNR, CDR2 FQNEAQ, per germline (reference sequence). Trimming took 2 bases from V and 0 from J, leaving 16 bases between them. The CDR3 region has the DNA TGTGCCAGCAGCTTACACCTTTCTTGGGCACCGAACACCGGGGAGCTGTTTTTT. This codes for CASSLHLSWAPNTGELFF.